The 14 T cell receptor beta chains below were found in one sample sequenced in a study of OX40 agonist ivuxolimab in advanced cancers. The protocol was immunoSEQ multiplex PCR, while the TCRdb copy is restricted to in-frame clones and leaves out a portion. The sample holds 60,000 or so clones, 88% seen once. The sample here was CD4+ or CD8+ T cells sorted from blood, taken in a trial of the OX40 agonist ivuxolimab. The receptors stem from an adult with an advanced solid tumor such as melanoma, head and neck, liver or kidney cancer.

The count of this clone is one. The chain couples TRBV7-8 to TRBJ1-1; 10 bases map to TRBD1. This CDR3 has 14 amino acids. The trim removed 5 bases at V and 6 bases at J, leaving 6 bases unmatched. Germline-derived CDR1 and CDR2 are SGHVS and FQNEAQ. The CDR3 bases are TGTGCCAGCAGCCCAGGACAGGGGGGCCCTGAAGCTTTCTTT. Protein sequence: CASSPGQGGPEAFF.

The chain links TRBV6-6 to TRBJ1-1; unclear D gene. CDR3 size: 13 residues. Germline values: CDR1 MNHNY, CDR2 SVGAGI (reference sequence). V was trimmed by 6 bases and J by 6 bases, leaving 14 bases between them. This CDR3 reads CASSWDPGAEAFF. CDR3 nucleotide sequence: TGTGCCAGCAGCTGGGATCCGGGAGCTGAAGCTTTCTTT.

V usage is TRBV2 and J usage is TRBJ1-2; 11 bases match TRBD1. Per germline, CDR1 SNHLY and CDR2 FYNNEI. The CDR3 runs to 16 residues. V dropped 4 bases and J dropped 4; count of bases not matched to a gene: 8. The CDR3 sequence is CASSASRTGGGYGYTF. The CDR3 DNA reads as TGTGCCAGCAGTGCTTCCAGGACAGGGGGCGGCTATGGCTACACCTTC.

The chain has TRBV20-1 and TRBJ2-5; no firm D call. The CDR3 totals 11 residues. V was pared by 0 bases and J by 6 bases, with 5 bases between. The germline V gene encodes CDR1 DFQATT and CDR2 SNEGSKA (reference sequence). The CDR3 nucleotides read TGCAGTGCTAGAGATCTCAAGACCCAGTACTTC. This codes for CSARDLKTQYF.

This clone was recorded a few times. The V and J genes are TRBV4-3 and TRBJ2-1, with 8 bases fitting TRBD1. Germline loops: CDR1 LGHNA, CDR2 YSLEER. The CDR3 is 12 amino acids. After removal of 4 bases from V and 10 bases from J, the junction contained 3 bases not matched to a gene. CDR3 sequence (DNA): TGCGCCAGCAGCCTCCAGGGGGCCGAGCAGTTCTTC. The encoded protein is CASSLQGAEQFF.

The V gene is TRBV29-1, the J gene TRBJ2-7; D may be TRBD1 (6 bases). CDR1 SQVTM and CDR2 ANQGSEA come from the germline V gene. Trimming left V 3 bases short and J 3 bases short, with 12 bases between. The CDR3 has 13 residues. The CDR3 loop is CSVDLDSLYEQYV. Written as DNA, the CDR3 is TGCAGCGTTGATTTGGACAGCCTCTACGAGCAGTACGTC.

The CDR3 sequence: CASSIGGRVGPEAFF. CDR3 DNA sequence: TGTGCCAGTAGTATAGGGGGCAGGGTGGGCCCTGAAGCTTTCTTT. The genes are TRBV19 and TRBJ1-1, with a possible D match to TRBD1 (5 bases). CDR3 length: 15 residues. V shed 1 base and J shed 6 bases, with 15 bases lying between them. Germline V gives CDR1 LNHDA, CDR2 SQIVND (reference sequence).

The chain has TRBV28 and TRBJ2-7, with 14 bases matching TRBD2. With V trimmed by 5 bases and J by 6 bases, 12 bases remained unmatched. Germline CDR1 is MDHEN and CDR2 is SYDVKM. CDR3 length: 17 residues. CDR3: CASSQNIGTSGRTEQYF. CDR3 nucleotide sequence: TGTGCCAGCAGTCAAAACATTGGGACTAGCGGGAGAACCGAGCAGTACTTC. Using reference TRBV28 and TRBJ2-7 for the parts outside the CDR3, the full variable domain is DVKVTQSSRYLVKRTGEKVFLECVQDMDHENMFWYRQDPGLGLRLIYFSYDVKMKEKGDIPEGYSVSREKKERFSLILESASTNQTSMYLCASSQNIGTSGRTEQYFGPGTRLTVT.

The chain carries TRBV27 and TRBJ2-7; 10 bases fit TRBD2. Germline V CDR1 and CDR2: MNHEY, SMNVEV (reference sequence). This CDR3 comprises 18 residues. The trim removed 3 bases at V and 2 bases at J, leaving 13 bases unmatched. CDR3 nucleotide sequence: TGTGCCAGCAGTTTTGCCCTTGTGGTAGCGGGAGGTCCCTACGAGCAGTACTTC. It codes for CASSFALVVAGGPYEQYF.

The chain recombines TRBV4-1 with TRBJ1-2, with 7 bases identical to TRBD1. The CDR3 runs 15 residues. CDR1 and CDR2 (germline): MGHRA, YSYEKL. Trimming removed 4 bases from V and 2 bases from J; junction bases left unmatched: 7. The chain's CDR3 is CASSPGEGANYGYTF. In DNA form, the CDR3 reads TGCGCCAGCAGCCCCGGAGAGGGGGCAAACTATGGCTACACCTTC.

The chain recombines TRBV6-1 with TRBJ1-6; D uncertain. V lost 7 bases, J lost 0 bases, and 7 bases lay in between. Germline CDR1 and CDR2: MNHNS and SASEGT. This CDR3 contains 14 residues. This CDR3 reads CASTRYSYNSPLHF. CDR3 bases: TGTGCCAGCACCCGCTACTCCTATAATTCACCCCTCCACTTT.

The genes are TRBV19 and TRBJ1-1; TRBD1 matches at 9 bases. The CDR3 consists of 15 residues. The V segment lost 7 bases and the J segment 1 base; nucleotides outside the gene matches: 7. Germline V gene data show CDR1 as LNHDA and CDR2 as SQIVND (reference sequence). CDR3: CASNPGQGTNTEAFF. The CDR3 nucleotides are TGTGCCAGTAATCCCGGACAGGGGACGAACACTGAAGCTTTCTTT.

The genes are TRBV7-7 and TRBJ2-5, with TRBD2 identical over 14 bases. The V gene's germline CDR1 is SSHAT and CDR2 FNYEAQ (reference sequence). The length of the CDR3 is 15 residues. J gave up 4 bases and V 5 bases, and 3 bases lay outside the gene matches. The CDR3 reads CASSRGLAGVETQYF. The CDR3 region has the DNA TGTGCCAGCAGCAGGGGACTAGCGGGAGTAGAGACCCAGTACTTC.

DNA of the CDR3: TGTGCCAGCAGTAACCTAGCGAGGAGCCAGTTCTTC. Translating it yields CASSNLARSQFF. This sequence joins TRBV6-5 and TRBJ2-1; D is possibly TRBD2 (6 bases). Germline-derived CDR1 and CDR2 are MNHEY and SVGAGI. Trimming cost V 5 bases and J 13 bases, with 15 bases left between them. CDR3 size: 12 residues.